This T cell receptor beta chain was observed in a study of shared clonotypes between healthy human individuals. Study results and limitations: Clonotypes which were not shared had lower generation probabilities than clonotypes that all four donors shared. An expected dependence of interdonor clonotype sharing on sequencing depth was noted.

Notes on this clone: Its specificity is unknown.

Per the authors' pipeline: For the immunoSEQ data, sequences were junction-only without quality scores, so filtering differed. Measured with immunoSEQ multiplex PCR; TCRdb has only the in-frame clones, and not every one. V and J calls and clone size follow that table, whereas D and trimming were derived from the DNA. The table lists around 510,000 clones, approximately 95% of them singletons, with about 0.067% in the top ten. CD4+ cell separation produced CD45RA+ naive and CD45RA-negative memory subsets. The TCR was taken from a woman younger than 45 in good health. The sample consisted of naive CD4+ T cells sorted from blood. Subset here: CD45RA+ positively selected.

CDR3 coding DNA: TGCGCCAGCAGCCAAGTAGTAGGGGGCGGCAATTCACCCCTCCACTTT. This sequence encodes CASSQVVGGGNSPLHF. The chain links TRBV4-1 to TRBJ1-6; TRBD1 agrees at 7 bases. Germline V gene sequence: CDR1 MGHRA, CDR2 YSYEKL. The CDR3 runs to 16 residues. Trimming took 1 base from V and 7 from J; bases not matched to a gene: 7.